Presented here are 5 T cell receptor beta chains from one specimen sequenced in a study of CD8+ T cells in alopecia areata. As for treatment: oral pan-JAK inhibitor, 5-10 mg twice daily. TCR sequencing used cDNA made by reverse transcription of extracted RNA. The repertoire was sequenced with immunoSEQ multiplex PCR; TCRdb's copy has only in-frame clones and lacks some. The sample holds 270,000 or so clones, 58% seen once. Sequenced material: CD4+ T cells sorted from blood, taken at week 24, from a patient treated with tofacitinib. The receptors come from a human donor with alopecia areata.

The chain employs TRBV13 and TRBJ1-3; TRBD1 matches at 7 bases. The J segment lost 3 bases and the V segment lost 2 bases, leaving 7 bases of the junction unmatched. This CDR3 contains 16 residues. Germline loops: CDR1 PRHDT, CDR2 FYEKMQ (reference sequence). The CDR3 DNA sequence: TGTGCCAGCAGCTTATCCCGACAGGGTTTTGGAAACACCATATATTTT. Protein product: CASSLSRQGFGNTIYF.

This sequence joins TRBV30 and TRBJ2-1, with 7 bases that match TRBD1. The CDR3 is 15 amino acids. Germline loops: CDR1 GTSNPN, CDR2 SVGIG (reference sequence). The junction had 7 bases not matched to a gene; V was cut back by 3 bases and J by 2 bases. For the CDR3, the DNA is TGTGCCTGGAGATTGGGACAGCTCACCTACAATGAGCAGTTCTTC. This translates into CAWRLGQLTYNEQFF.

The V and J genes are TRBV7-2 and TRBJ1-1; possibly TRBD1 for D (6 bases). V shed 2 bases and J shed 2 bases, with 12 bases lying between them. Germline values: CDR1 SGHTA, CDR2 FQGNSA. The CDR3 is made up of 15 amino acids. This chain's CDR3 is CASSLRAGTNTEAFF. The CDR3 DNA sequence: TGTGCCAGCAGCTTAAGGGCAGGGACAAACACTGAAGCTTTCTTT.

The chain links TRBV25-1 to TRBJ2-7; D is possibly TRBD1 (5 bases). Per the germline V gene, CDR1 is MGHDK and CDR2 is SYGVNS. The CDR3 is 15 amino acids. Trimming stripped 6 bases from V and 0 bases from J, with 15 bases between. The CDR3 DNA reads as TGTGCCAGCAGCGACAGCGTTTCCATCTCCTACGAGCAGTACTTC. Encoded protein: CASSDSVSISYEQYF.

The rearrangement joins TRBV9 to TRBJ1-4; tentative D call: TRBD1 (5 bases). The length of the CDR3 is 14 residues. Germline loops: CDR1 SGDLS, CDR2 YYNGEE. V shed 4 bases and J shed 1 base, with 8 bases lying between them. This chain's CDR3 is CASSLGGTNEKLFF. CDR3 in DNA: TGTGCCAGCAGCCTGGGGGGAACTAATGAAAAACTGTTTTTT.